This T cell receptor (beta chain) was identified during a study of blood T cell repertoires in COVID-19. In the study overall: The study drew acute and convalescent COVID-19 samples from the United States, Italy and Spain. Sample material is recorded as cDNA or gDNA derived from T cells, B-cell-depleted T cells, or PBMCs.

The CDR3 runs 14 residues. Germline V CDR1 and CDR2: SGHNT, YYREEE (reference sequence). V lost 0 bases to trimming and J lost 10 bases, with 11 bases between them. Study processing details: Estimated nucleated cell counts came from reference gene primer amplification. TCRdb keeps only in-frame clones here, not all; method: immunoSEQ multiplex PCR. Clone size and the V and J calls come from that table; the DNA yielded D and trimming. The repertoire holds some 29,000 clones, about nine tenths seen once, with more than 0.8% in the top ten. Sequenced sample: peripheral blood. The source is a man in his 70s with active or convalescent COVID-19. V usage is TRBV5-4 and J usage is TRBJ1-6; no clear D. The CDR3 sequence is CASSLAGEWSPLHF. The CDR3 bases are TGTGCCAGCAGCTTGGCCGGGGAGTGGTCACCCCTCCACTTT. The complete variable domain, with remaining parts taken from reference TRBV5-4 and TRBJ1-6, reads ETGVTQSPTHLIKTRGQQVTLRCSSQSGHNTVSWYQQALGQGPQFIFQYYREEENGRGNFPPRFSGLQFPNYSSELNVNALELDDSALYLCASSLAGEWSPLHFGNGTRLTVT.